This T cell receptor (beta chain) is drawn from a study of cytomegalovirus exposure and HLA in healthy donors. Study observations and caveats: Later analysis reportedly placed an Asian-associated ancestry cluster below the approximately 700-donor mean in N-insertions.

Remarks on this clone: Its antigen remains unknown.

With 60 Vbeta and 13 Jbeta primers, the PCR was carried out. The data were produced by immunoSEQ multiplex PCR, yet TCRdb's version contains in-frame clones alone and is incomplete. The sample includes fewer than 300,000 clones, roughly 80% of them seen just once. Germline-derived CDR1 and CDR2 are MNHEY and SVGAGI. With 4 bases removed from V and 5 bases from J, the gap between germline ends came to 18 bases. The CDR3 has 15 residues. The chain combines TRBV6-5 with TRBJ2-7, with D perhaps TRBD1 (6 bases). The source material was PBMCs. This TCR was recovered from a girl aged 2-10 years in good health and CMV-seronegative. The CDR3 bases are TGTGCCAGCAGTTCGACAGGCGGACGTCCGCACGAGCAGTACTTC. Its translation: CASSSTGGRPHEQYF.